This T cell receptor beta chain was sequenced in a study of identical twins. Details on this clonotype: Its antigen is not known.

The trim removed 4 bases at V and 4 bases at J, leaving 6 bases unmatched. This CDR3 has 15 residues. Germline V CDR1 and CDR2: SGHNT, YYREEE (reference sequence). Addition of a universal primer site occurred through template switching, and cDNA carried unique molecular identifiers. TCRdb itself ran the 5' RACE reads through MiXCR, one entry per CDR3 protein. The sample records around 1.7 million distinct CDR3 sequences, around 29% being singletons. General study findings and limits: Fewer insertions marked abundant cord blood beta clonotypes; young adult naive trended weakly, memory not at all.

The origin of this receptor is a newborn girl in good health. Input material: cord blood. The chain carries TRBV5-4 and TRBJ1-1; 11 bases are a match to TRBD1. The CDR3 loop reads CASSPIGTGGTEAFF. The CDR3 nucleotides are TGTGCCAGCAGCCCAATAGGGACAGGGGGCACTGAAGCTTTCTTT. The full variable domain, in which reference TRBV5-4 and TRBJ1-1 provide the parts outside the CDR3, is ETGVTQSPTHLIKTRGQQVTLRCSSQSGHNTVSWYQQALGQGPQFIFQYYREEENGRGNFPPRFSGLQFPNYSSELNVNALELDDSALYLCASSPIGTGGTEAFFGQGTRLTVV.